A selection of T cell receptor beta chains follows, all from one sample in a study of monozygotic twins with inflammatory bowel disease. TCRdb re-analyzed the 5' RACE reads; it lists each CDR3 protein once, without DNA. Its table lists roughly 320,000 distinct CDR3 sequences. Sequenced sample: blood. The receptor set was obtained from a human donor with ulcerative colitis or Crohn's disease, or a healthy co-twin of an affected twin (not recorded which). CDR3s include the opening cysteine and the closing phenylalanine or tryptophan.

V gene: TRBV30; J gene: TRBJ2-1; CDR3 protein: CACSRGAFYNEQFF
V gene: TRBV30; J gene: TRBJ1-6; CDR3 protein: CAWTGQAGFISPLHF
V gene: TRBV12-3/TRBV12-4; J gene: TRBJ2-7; CDR3 protein: CASTSQGQQYF
V gene: TRBV24-1; J gene: TRBJ2-3; CDR3 protein: CATSDGSGVYTDTQYF
V gene: TRBV12-3/TRBV12-4; J gene: TRBJ1-3; CDR3 protein: CASSSRASLRNTIYF
V gene: TRBV7-3; J gene: TRBJ2-2; CDR3 protein: CASRAYGGTGELFF
V gene: TRBV12-3/TRBV12-4; J gene: TRBJ2-7; CDR3 protein: CASSRTYEQYF
V gene: TRBV9; J gene: TRBJ2-3; CDR3 protein: CASSVADTQYF
V gene: TRBV5-1; J gene: TRBJ1-3; CDR3 protein: CAGPTGNTIYF
V gene: TRBV19; J gene: TRBJ2-1; CDR3 protein: CASSWANEQFF
V gene: TRBV6-5; J gene: TRBJ2-3; CDR3 protein: CASSYGLAGGPGRDTQYF
V gene: TRBV11-2; J gene: TRBJ2-1; CDR3 protein: CASSRRASGGYNEQFF
V gene: TRBV7-9; J gene: TRBJ1-2; CDR3 protein: CASSGGMGGYTF
V gene: TRBV5-1; J gene: TRBJ2-1; CDR3 protein: CASSPELYNEQFF
V gene: TRBV12-3/TRBV12-4; J gene: TRBJ2-7; CDR3 protein: CASRTAGGSYEQYF
V gene: TRBV20-1; J gene: TRBJ2-3; CDR3 protein: CSARTSGALTDTQYF
V gene: TRBV6-1; J gene: TRBJ2-2; CDR3 protein: CASSTGQGTVYTGELFF
V gene: TRBV5-6; J gene: TRBJ2-7; CDR3 protein: CASSQTGYGYEQYF
V gene: TRBV24-1; J gene: TRBJ2-3; CDR3 protein: CATSDLERTTDTQYF
V gene: TRBV28; J gene: TRBJ2-1; CDR3 protein: CASSSNRQGSYNEQFF
V gene: TRBV5-1; J gene: TRBJ2-5; CDR3 protein: CASSLARTSQETQYF
V gene: TRBV6-2/TRBV6-3; J gene: TRBJ2-7; CDR3 protein: CASSPDRALTYEQYF
V gene: TRBV5-1; J gene: TRBJ2-1; CDR3 protein: CASSLELPTYNEQFF
V gene: TRBV20-1; J gene: TRBJ2-3; CDR3 protein: CSAYRGRPDTQYF
V gene: TRBV5-1; J gene: TRBJ2-7; CDR3 protein: CASSLPSTGSEQYF
V gene: TRBV12-3/TRBV12-4; J gene: TRBJ1-2; CDR3 protein: CASSKFNYGYTF
V gene: TRBV27; J gene: TRBJ1-5; CDR3 protein: CASSREGAPNQPQHF
V gene: TRBV6-2/TRBV6-3; J gene: TRBJ2-7; CDR3 protein: CASSDRGEQYF
V gene: TRBV9; J gene: TRBJ2-3; CDR3 protein: CASSVEGTRTDTQYF
V gene: TRBV25-1; J gene: TRBJ2-1; CDR3 protein: CASSSSWTGVNEQFF
V gene: TRBV28; J gene: TRBJ1-3; CDR3 protein: CASTPLVLRGKSSGNTIYF
V gene: TRBV12-3/TRBV12-4; J gene: TRBJ2-7; CDR3 protein: CASSPRLAGAYEQYF
V gene: TRBV3-1; J gene: TRBJ2-2; CDR3 protein: CASGSTGELFF
V gene: TRBV2; J gene: TRBJ2-5; CDR3 protein: CASSDHYLDRTVETQYF
V gene: TRBV5-1; J gene: TRBJ2-2; CDR3 protein: CASSSTGGPNTGELFF
V gene: TRBV5-1; J gene: TRBJ2-3; CDR3 protein: CASSLETGAGTDTQYF
V gene: TRBV20-1; J gene: TRBJ2-7; CDR3 protein: CSAGTHTYEQHF
V gene: TRBV10-3; J gene: TRBJ1-2; CDR3 protein: CAISESGQDYGYTF
V gene: TRBV6-5; J gene: TRBJ2-2; CDR3 protein: CASTAHRVGELFF
V gene: TRBV15; J gene: TRBJ1-5; CDR3 protein: CATSRVRDGYNYQPQHF
V gene: TRBV7-2; J gene: TRBJ1-2; CDR3 protein: CASTRTGANYGYTF
V gene: TRBV6-6; J gene: TRBJ2-4; CDR3 protein: CASSYSGRGNIQYF
V gene: TRBV2; J gene: TRBJ1-5; CDR3 protein: CASTALYSNQHQHF
V gene: TRBV30; J gene: TRBJ2-6; CDR3 protein: CAGEGGPGANVLTF
V gene: TRBV24-1; J gene: TRBJ2-7; CDR3 protein: CATGDEAYEQYF
V gene: TRBV12-3/TRBV12-4; J gene: TRBJ1-5; CDR3 protein: CASSLAVTGGSNQPQHF
V gene: TRBV28; J gene: TRBJ2-1; CDR3 protein: CASSPAIGTWNEQFF
V gene: TRBV12-3/TRBV12-4; J gene: TRBJ2-7; CDR3 protein: CASSNSGISYEQYF
V gene: TRBV5-4; J gene: TRBJ2-7; CDR3 protein: CASSLGSASVPSEQYF
V gene: TRBV5-1; J gene: TRBJ2-5; CDR3 protein: CASSFGGGGLETQYF
V gene: TRBV18; J gene: TRBJ2-7; CDR3 protein: CASSPVVAGGNEQYF
V gene: TRBV28; J gene: TRBJ2-7; CDR3 protein: CASTKGVADLYEQYF
V gene: TRBV9; J gene: TRBJ2-7; CDR3 protein: CASSVDGFARNEQYF